These T cell receptor beta chains were read from a single sample in a study of control samples from healthy donors and cancer patients. Using immunoSEQ multiplex PCR, the repertoire was profiled, and TCRdb retains in-frame clones only, with some absent. Of 150,000 or so clones in the sample, around 93% were seen once. Sequencing was performed on blood. These TCRs come from a woman aged 60 to 75 in good health. The CDR3 runs from the conserved cysteine through the conserved F or W. D genes are given only for firm matches. Rows give clone size only sometimes, using once, few, many, or a class for an expanded clone.

j_call v_call cdr3_length clone_size d_call cdr3_nt cdr3_aa
TRBJ1-1 TRBV6-4 15 - - TGTGCCAGCAGCTTAGGGGACGGAATGAACACTGAAGCTTTCTTT CASSLGDGMNTEAFF
TRBJ1-1 TRBV7-2 13 - - TGTGCCAGCAGCTCACAACCCGACACTGAAGCTTTCTTT CASSSQPDTEAFF
TRBJ2-7 TRBV7-2 11 - - TGTGCCAGCAGCCCCCATCACGAGCAGTACTTC CASSPHHEQYF
TRBJ1-4 TRBV6-6 15 - - TGTGCCAGTGCCTCATTCGGAACTTCTAATGAAAAACTGTTTTTT CASASFGTSNEKLFF
TRBJ2-1 TRBV7-3 14 once TRBD2 TGTGCCAGCAGCCGAATAGCGGGGGGGAGTGAGCAGTTCTTC CASSRIAGGSEQFF
TRBJ2-5 TRBV9 19 - TRBD2 TGTGCCAGCAGCGTAGGTGGACTAGCGGGCCCCTTCGGCTCCGGGACCCAGTACTTC CASSVGGLAGPFGSGTQYF
TRBJ1-2 TRBV12-5 14 - - TGTGCTAGTGGTTTGGGAGAGGGGCGCTATGGCTACACCTTC CASGLGEGRYGYTF
TRBJ1-2 TRBV5-3 17 - - TGTGCCAGAAGCTTGGGGGGCGGGGCCAGGACGAACTATGGCTACACCTTC CARSLGGGARTNYGYTF
TRBJ2-1 TRBV3-1/TRBV3-2 14 - - TGTGCCAGCAGCCTCGGACAGCGGTTTGATGAGCAGTTCTTC CASSLGQRFDEQFF
TRBJ1-1 TRBV12-2 15 once - TGTGCAAGTCGCTTAGTGTACAGAGGAATCTGGTTGGCTTTCTTT CASRLVYRGIWLAFF
TRBJ1-2 TRBV6-2/TRBV6-3 14 - - TGTGCCAGCAGCAGTGAAGCGTTCTTCTATGGCTACACCTTC CASSSEAFFYGYTF